These 18 T cell receptor beta chains originate from one sample sequenced in a study of human T cells and chemical hapten exposure. The time point was: patch test 3, about 24 weeks after DPC sensitization. Treatment in this sample: therapeutic diphenylcyclopropenone sensitization with weekly scalp DPC. Each CDR3 protein gets one entry after TCRdb re-called the RACE reads with MiXCR. This repertoire shows 150,000 to 200,000 distinct CDR3 sequences, approximately 30% found once; its top ten account for 2% to 2.5%. The sequences come from whole blood, collected in connection with sensitization to the hapten diphenylcyclopropenone (DPC). Receptors were obtained from a woman aged 18-29 years with alopecia areata. Some clones in this sample may be carry-over from other donors' samples.

This clonotype has just a few counts. The chain couples TRBV20-1 to TRBJ2-5, with D unresolved. Looked up from germline, CDR1 is DFQATT and CDR2 is SNEGSKA (reference sequence). The CDR3 contains 12 residues. Trimming cost V 2 bases and J 1 base, with 5 bases left between them. The CDR3 coding sequence is TGCAGTGCTAGATTGGGCCAAGAGACCCAGTACTTC. As protein: CSARLGQETQYF.

This sequence joins TRBV7-3 and TRBJ2-3; 11 bases align to TRBD1. Per germline, CDR1 SGHTA and CDR2 FQGTGA. V trimming: 5 bases; J trimming: 5 bases; junction bases outside the gene matches: 3. The CDR3 runs to 14 residues. CDR3 amino acids: CASSTGTGGDTQYF. CDR3 coding DNA: TGTGCCAGCAGCACCGGGACAGGGGGAGATACGCAGTATTTT.

The rearrangement links TRBV9 to TRBJ2-1; D uncertain. V gave up 1 base and J gave up 0 bases, with 11 bases separating them. This CDR3 has 16 amino acids. Germline-derived CDR1 and CDR2 are SGDLS and YYNGEE. The CDR3 reads CASSVLFESSYNEQFF. The CDR3 nucleotides read TGTGCCAGCAGCGTATTGTTCGAAAGCTCCTACAATGAGCAGTTCTTC.

The chain recombines TRBV29-1 with TRBJ2-3; 11 bases match TRBD2. With V trimmed by 6 bases and J by 0 bases, 8 bases remained unmatched. CDR1 is SQVTM, CDR2 ANQGSEA, per germline. This CDR3 region has 16 residues. The CDR3 DNA sequence: TGCAGCGTAGAACTAGCGGGAGACCCTAGCACAGATACGCAGTATTTT. The encoded protein is CSVELAGDPSTDTQYF.

The DNA for the CDR3 is TGTGCCAGCAGCCGGAACAGGGGAGACACTGAAGCTTTCTTT. This codes for CASSRNRGDTEAFF. The V and J genes are TRBV5-6 and TRBJ1-1; TRBD1 matches at 7 bases. Losses at the gene ends were 4 bases for V and 3 bases for J; bases not matched to a gene: 6. Germline CDR1 SGHDT, CDR2 YYEEEE. The CDR3 extends over 14 amino acids.

The rearrangement uses TRBV3-1 and TRBJ2-2; D gene unclear. The CDR3 runs to 12 residues. The V end was cut by 2 bases, the J end by 3 bases, with 1 base between. In germline, CDR1 is LGHDT, CDR2 YNNKEL (reference sequence). This chain's CDR3 is CASSQHTGELFF. The CDR3 DNA is TGTGCCAGCAGCCAACACACCGGGGAGCTGTTTTTT. The full variable domain, completed using reference TRBV3-1 and TRBJ2-2, is DTAVSQTPKYLVTQMGNDKSIKCEQNLGHDTMYWYKQDSKKFLKIMFSYNNKELIINETVPNRFSPKSPDKAHLNLHINSLELGDSAVYFCASSQHTGELFFGEGSRLTVL.

The V and J genes are TRBV10-3 and TRBJ1-4, with 7 nucleotides matching TRBD1. Germline V lookup: CDR1 ENHRY, CDR2 SYGVKD. After removal of 4 bases from V and 5 bases from J, the junction contained 4 bases not matched to a gene. This CDR3 region has 14 residues. The chain's CDR3 is CAISAGDSNEKLFF. CDR3 sequence (DNA): TGTGCCATCAGTGCCGGGGACAGCAATGAAAAACTGTTTTTT.

This chain connects TRBV6-5 to TRBJ2-5; D is perhaps TRBD2 (7 bases). The CDR3 is 15 residues long. CDR1 is MNHEY and CDR2 is SVGAGI in the germline V gene. The ends were cut back, 2 bases at V and 3 bases at J, with 13 bases in the middle. CDR3 region: CASSYAGAGKETQYF. As DNA, the CDR3 is TGTGCCAGCAGTTACGCGGGGGCAGGGAAAGAGACCCAGTACTTC.

The chain is built from TRBV10-3 and TRBJ2-1; no clear D gene. Per germline, CDR1 ENHRY and CDR2 SYGVKD. V was shortened by 3 bases and J by 0 bases, with 9 bases between the two germline ends. This CDR3 contains 15 residues. The CDR3 DNA reads as TGTGCCATCAGTGACCCATGGTTCTCCTACAATGAGCAGTTCTTC. Translated: CAISDPWFSYNEQFF.

This sequence joins TRBV15 and TRBJ2-3, with a weak D call TRBD2 (5 bases). Per germline, CDR1 LNHNV and CDR2 YYDKDF (reference sequence). Between the trimmed V and J ends, which lost 6 bases and 4 bases, there was a span of 14 bases. The CDR3 runs 14 residues. The CDR3 reads CATRLRDQPDTQYF. In DNA, the CDR3 is TGTGCCACCAGGCTACGGGATCAGCCAGATACGCAGTATTTT.

This clonotype has just a few counts. This chain joins TRBV3-1 and TRBJ2-7; D tentatively fits TRBD1 or TRBD2 (5 bases each). Germline V gene sequence: CDR1 LGHDT, CDR2 YNNKEL (reference sequence). The CDR3 has 14 amino acids. Deletions cut 3 bases from V and 3 bases from J, with 12 bases between. The CDR3 DNA is TGTGCCAGCAGCCACATGGGACCCGACTACGAGCAGTACTTC. This sequence encodes CASSHMGPDYEQYF.

This clonotype was observed many times. V is TRBV7-9 and J is TRBJ2-2; the D gene is possibly TRBD1 (5 bases). CDR3 size: 13 residues. Trimming pared 6 bases from V and 4 bases from J, leaving 9 bases between. Germline V gene lookup returns CDR1 SEHNR and CDR2 FQNEAQ (reference sequence). CDR3 region: CASRKDTTGELFF. The CDR3 nucleotides are TGTGCCAGCAGAAAGGACACCACCGGGGAGCTGTTTTTT.

This chain's CDR3 is CASSRLPLSNQPQHF. The DNA for the CDR3 is TGCGCCAGCAGCCGCCTCCCACTGAGCAATCAGCCCCAGCATTTT. The chain recombines TRBV4-1 with TRBJ1-5; D ambiguous. CDR3 length: 15 residues. Trimming shortened V by 4 bases and J by 1 base, and 11 bases separated the two germline ends. Germline CDR1 and CDR2: MGHRA and YSYEKL.

There are many counts of this clonotype. This chain links TRBV4-3 with TRBJ1-2; D is unclear. Trimming took 0 bases from V and 8 from J, leaving 16 bases between them. The V gene's germline CDR1 is LGHNA and CDR2 YSLEER. This CDR3 contains 15 residues. The CDR3 sequence: CASSQDPTAPSGYTF. CDR3 DNA sequence: TGCGCCAGCAGCCAAGATCCCACGGCCCCGAGCGGCTACACCTTC.

This clonotype showed up just a few times. V is TRBV4-1 and J is TRBJ1-5; D possibly corresponds to TRBD1 (6 bases). The germline V gene encodes CDR1 MGHRA and CDR2 YSYEKL. The CDR3 extends over 16 amino acids. V was trimmed by 5 bases and J by 0 bases, leaving 14 bases between them. The CDR3 DNA reads TGCGCCAGCAGCAGCAGGGGACCCACTAGCAATCAGCCCCAGCATTTT. It is translated as CASSSRGPTSNQPQHF.

This clonotype appeared a few times. The gene calls are TRBV29-1 and TRBJ2-7; the D gene is possibly TRBD2 (5 bases). Germline CDR1 and CDR2: SQVTM and ANQGSEA. CDR3 size: 11 residues. With 5 bases removed from V and 9 bases from J, the gap between germline ends came to 14 bases. The chain's CDR3 is CSVRESRGQYF. The CDR3 coding sequence is TGCAGCGTTCGTGAATCTCGGGGGCAGTACTTC.

This chain connects TRBV2 to TRBJ2-2; a possible D gene is TRBD1 (5 bases). This CDR3 contains 15 residues. The V gene's germline CDR1 is SNHLY and CDR2 FYNNEI. Trimming left V 5 bases short and J 6 bases short, with 16 bases between. Written as DNA, the CDR3 is TGTGCCAGCAGTACCCAGGGTGTTGTACCCGGGGAGCTGTTTTTT. Translation: CASSTQGVVPGELFF.

The chain uses TRBV4-2 and TRBJ2-5; 10 nucleotides match TRBD2. This CDR3 region has 18 residues. V shed 1 base, J shed 5 bases, and the junction held 13 bases outside the gene matches. From germline, CDR1 is LGHNA and CDR2 YNFKEQ. The CDR3: CASSQALASGSLGETQYF. The CDR3 bases are TGTGCCAGCAGCCAAGCCCTGGCTAGCGGGAGCTTGGGGGAGACCCAGTACTTC.